This T cell receptor beta chain was captured in a study of T cell responses to AZD1222 COVID-19 vaccine. At the level of the study: Both about-4-week and about-12-week second-dose recipients were combined.

Repertoires were generated with immunoSEQ multiplex PCR, while TCRdb's copy carries only in-frame clones and drops some. The repertoire has about 150,000 clones, roughly 92% of them found once; the top ten carry roughly 5%. With regard to this clone: The antigen is unknown. At the DNA level, this CDR3 is encoded by other sequences in the same sample as well.

There are 16 residues in the CDR3. Germline loops: CDR1 SGHRS, CDR2 YFSETQ. The V end was cut by 1 base, the J end by 0 bases, with 8 bases between. The study, taken as a whole, reports: The sample set comprised mostly white British donors with more females, and clonal diversity was possibly underestimated. Samples come after the peak T cell response, not at day 14. Baseline serostatus was positive in only a handful of AZD1222 recipients.

This material consisted of peripheral blood, taken on day 0 of AZD1222 vaccination. V usage is TRBV5-1 and J usage is TRBJ1-6; TRBD1 might be the D (5 bases). This receptor was identified in an adult in good health. The CDR3, as DNA: TGCGCCAGCAGCTTGCGGGGGAGCTCCTATAATTCACCCCTCCACTTT. Encoded protein: CASSLRGSSYNSPLHF.